The following is a T cell receptor (beta chain) sequence with its context. Its antigen is not known. Produced via immunoSEQ multiplex PCR; TCRdb's table is partial and in-frame only. The data hold some 70,000 clones, with around 80% observed a single time. With 3 bases removed from V and 4 bases from J, the gap between germline ends came to 1 base. The CDR3 is 11 amino acids. The germline V gene encodes CDR1 GTSNPN and CDR2 SVGIG (reference sequence). When around nine days of culture had elapsed, CD4+ T cells were isolated. Each person got two doses of an mRNA SARS-CoV-2 vaccine, BNT162b2 or mRNA-1273. All vaccine recipients tested negative for nucleocapsid antibodies and had never contracted SARS-CoV-2 infection. This sample was taken from a study of vaccination effects on CD4 cells after COVID-19. About the study: Samples collected post-vaccine were obtained a median of 72 days after the second dose. Study-wide findings and caveats: Substantial clonal contraction characterized both infection- and vaccine-induced clones late after vaccination.

The starting material was CD4+ T cells from PBMCs cultured without peptide, obtained after COVID-19 vaccination. The clonotype was recovered from a human donor who received a COVID-19 vaccine. This chain links TRBV30 with TRBJ1-6; no definite D call. The CDR3 nucleotides read TGTGCCTGGAGGTATAATTCACCCCTCCACTTT. Translating it yields CAWRYNSPLHF.